This T cell receptor beta chain was recorded in a study of T cells in Graves' hyperthyroidism and ophthalmopathy. Hyperthyroidism, newly diagnosed and lasting under 2 months, affected patients aged 18 to 65. Study-wide findings and caveats: Before onset, ophthalmopathy was predicted by the model a median roughly six months earlier. Separation of ophthalmopathy from stable hyperthyroidism was achieved by a 13 V-J model.

The V segment lost 6 bases and the J segment 5 bases; nucleotides outside the gene matches: 6. CDR1 is SNHLY, CDR2 FYNNEI, per germline. CDR3 length: 14 residues. This clonotype was seen repeatedly, ten times or more. Its antigen is unidentified. Template material for amplifying TCR beta CDR3 regions consisted of RNA transcripts. Initially, a first-round RT-PCR of the TCR CDR3 employed the HTBI primer set. TCRdb re-derived calls from the multiplex PCR reads in MiXCR, one entry per CDR3 protein. Found here are more than 300,000 distinct CDR3 sequences, roughly an eighth of them singletons; the top ten hold 9.2%.

The V call is TRBV2, the J call TRBJ2-3; 9 bases fit TRBD1. Source material: blood. The sequence was collected from a woman between 18 and 29 years old with Graves' hyperthyroidism. The CDR3 loop is CASSGQGRRDTQYF. The DNA of the CDR3 is TGTGCCAGCAGCGGACAGGGGAGGCGAGATACGCAGTATTTT.